The 32 T cell receptor beta chains below all came from one sample that was sequenced in a study of lymphopenia after photon versus proton radiotherapy. Measured with immunoSEQ multiplex PCR; TCRdb has only the in-frame clones, and not every one. The sample records around 150,000 clones, around 85% being singletons. The source material was peripheral blood, sampled from a patient treated with photon-based radiotherapy. These receptors all stem from a man between 45 and 60 years old with gastric cancer.

This clone was seen only once. The chain combines TRBV27 with TRBJ1-2; the match to TRBD1 covers 7 bases. The CDR3 consists of 14 residues. The ends lost 0 bases at V and 6 bases at J; junction bases unmatched: 4. Germline V gene lookup returns CDR1 MNHEY and CDR2 SMNVEV (reference sequence). CDR3 nucleotides: TGTGCCAGCAGTTTATCTAGGGGGCAGAATGGCTACACCTTC. The encoded protein is CASSLSRGQNGYTF.

The chain uses TRBV19 and TRBJ1-5, with a weak D call TRBD1 (5 bases). Germline CDR1 reads LNHDA; CDR2 reads SQIVND (reference sequence). Trimming removed 7 bases from V and 6 bases from J, with 16 bases in between. This CDR3 is 14 amino acids long. The CDR3 DNA sequence: TGTGCCAGTAATTGGCAGGGTACAAGTCAGCCCCAGCATTTT. It encodes CASNWQGTSQPQHF. Full variable domain (rest looked up from reference TRBV19 and TRBJ1-5): DGGITQSPKYLFRKEGQNVTLSCEQNLNHDAMYWYRQDPGQGLRLIYYSQIVNDFQKGDIAEGYSVSREKKESFPLTVTSAQKNPTAFYLCASNWQGTSQPQHFGDGTRLSIL.

The chain links TRBV9 to TRBJ2-1, with D possibly being TRBD1 or TRBD2 (5 bases each). CDR1 SGDLS and CDR2 YYNGEE come from the germline V gene. V was clipped by 3 bases and J by 4 bases, with 17 bases between them. There are 16 residues in the CDR3. The CDR3 sequence: CASSARDQSVYNEQFF. CDR3 DNA: TGTGCCAGCAGCGCTCGGGACCAATCCGTATACAATGAGCAGTTCTTC.

The CDR3 here is CASSLARDSGANVLTF. CDR3 DNA sequence: TGTGCCAGCAGCTTAGCCAGGGACTCTGGGGCCAACGTCCTGACTTTC. This chain links TRBV7-9 with TRBJ2-6; tentative D call: TRBD1 (5 bases). Germline-derived CDR1 and CDR2 are SEHNR and FQNEAQ (reference sequence). V was cut by 0 bases and J by 0 bases, with 6 bases left in between. This CDR3 region has 16 residues.

This sequence joins TRBV11-1 and TRBJ2-3, with a weak D call TRBD1 (5 bases). V lost 1 base to trimming and J lost 4 bases, with 9 bases between them. Germline V gives CDR1 SGHAT, CDR2 FQDESV (reference sequence). This CDR3 has 14 residues. The CDR3 loop reads CASSLVWGADTQYF. The CDR3 nucleotides are TGTGCCAGCAGCTTAGTATGGGGCGCAGATACGCAGTATTTT.

The gene calls are TRBV5-1 and TRBJ2-1; D not resolved. V was cut by 4 bases and J by 5 bases, with 19 bases left in between. The germline CDR1 and CDR2 sequences are SGHRS and YFSETQ. There are 16 residues in the CDR3. CDR3 residues: CASSRAPQTGNNEQFF. In DNA form, the CDR3 reads TGCGCCAGCAGCCGGGCCCCTCAGACTGGCAACAATGAGCAGTTCTTC.

The chain has TRBV19 and TRBJ2-7; D perhaps matches TRBD1 (6 bases). From germline, CDR1 is LNHDA and CDR2 SQIVND (reference sequence). The CDR3 has 12 amino acids. Trimming removed 6 bases at V and 6 bases at J, with 12 bases between. CDR3 coding DNA: TGTGCCAGTAGGACAGGACGTAGCGAGCAGTACTTC. Encoded protein: CASRTGRSEQYF. Based on the CDR3 plus reference TRBV19 and TRBJ2-7, the full variable domain is DGGITQSPKYLFRKEGQNVTLSCEQNLNHDAMYWYRQDPGQGLRLIYYSQIVNDFQKGDIAEGYSVSREKKESFPLTVTSAQKNPTAFYLCASRTGRSEQYFGPGTRLTVT.

This clone was detected once. The V and J genes are TRBV27 and TRBJ2-7, with a possible D match to TRBD1 (6 bases). The CDR3 covers 14 residues. Trimming took 5 bases from V and 2 from J, leaving 13 bases between them. Germline values: CDR1 MNHEY, CDR2 SMNVEV (reference sequence). The CDR3 here is CASSPRTDAYEQYF. The CDR3 nucleotides are TGTGCCAGCAGTCCCCGGACAGATGCCTACGAGCAGTACTTC.

This clone was counted a few times. The V call is TRBV18, the J call TRBJ2-7, with no clear D. V lost 3 bases, J lost 6 bases, and 15 bases lay in between. The germline CDR1 and CDR2 sequences are KGHSH and LQKENI. The CDR3 consists of 14 residues. The CDR3 is CASSPVLLMGEQYF. CDR3 sequence (DNA): TGTGCCAGCTCACCGGTCCTCCTTATGGGCGAGCAGTACTTC. Full variable domain (missing parts from reference TRBV18 and TRBJ2-7): NAGVMQNPRHLVRRRGQEARLRCSPMKGHSHVYWYRQLPEEGLKFMVYLQKENIIDESGMPKERFSAEFPKEGPSILRIQQVVRGDSAAYFCASSPVLLMGEQYFGPGTRLTVT.

The chain links TRBV9 to TRBJ2-5; either TRBD1 or TRBD2 may supply D (5 bases each). The CDR3 is 14 amino acids. V was pared by 2 bases and J by 3 bases, with 11 bases between. Germline-derived CDR1 and CDR2 are SGDLS and YYNGEE. The CDR3 is CASSVAGTEETQYF. The CDR3 DNA reads as TGTGCCAGCAGCGTGGCCGGGACCGAAGAGACCCAGTACTTC.

This clone was observed a few times. This chain uses TRBV11-2 with TRBJ2-2; D might be TRBD1 (5 bases). Germline V gene lookup returns CDR1 SGHAT and CDR2 FQNNGV. The CDR3 extends over 13 amino acids. V dropped 6 bases and J dropped 9 bases, with 14 bases sitting between them. Written as DNA, the CDR3 is TGTGCCAGCAGACCGATAGGGGTCTGGGAGCTGTTTTTT. Translated, it gives CASRPIGVWELFF.

This clone was seen only once. The J gene is TRBJ2-1, the V gene TRBV5-1; D is possibly TRBD1 (6 bases). V was pared by 2 bases and J by 4 bases, with 10 bases between. CDR3 size: 14 residues. The V gene's germline CDR1 is SGHRS and CDR2 YFSETQ. The CDR3 coding sequence is TGCGCCAGCAGCTTCCGGACAGAGTACAATGAGCAGTTCTTC. Translation gives CASSFRTEYNEQFF.

The chain employs TRBV29-1 and TRBJ1-1, with no clear D. Germline V gives CDR1 SQVTM, CDR2 ANQGSEA. There are 11 residues in the CDR3. Deletions cut 6 bases from V and 0 bases from J, with 5 bases between. CDR3 protein: CSVSLNTEAFF. CDR3 nucleotides: TGCAGCGTCAGTTTGAACACTGAAGCTTTCTTT.

V usage is TRBV5-6 and J usage is TRBJ2-7; TRBD1 matches at 8 bases. The J segment lost 5 bases and the V segment lost 3 bases, leaving 10 bases of the junction unmatched. The germline V gene encodes CDR1 SGHDT and CDR2 YYEEEE. CDR3 length: 15 amino acids. In nucleotides, the CDR3 is TGTGCCAGCAGCTGGTCGACAGGGGTTCTCCACGAGCAGTACTTC. It specifies CASSWSTGVLHEQYF. Complete variable domain (other parts from reference TRBV5-6 and TRBJ2-7): DAGVTQSPTHLIKTRGQQVTLRCSPKSGHDTVSWYQQALGQGPQFIFQYYEEEERQRGNFPDRFSGHQFPNYSSELNVNALLLGDSALYLCASSWSTGVLHEQYFGPGTRLTVT.

The sample holds a few counts of this clone. The rearrangement uses TRBV5-1 and TRBJ2-2; perhaps TRBD2 as D (6 bases). The V and J ends lost 3 bases and 4 bases respectively, with 13 bases between them. CDR3 length: 15 amino acids. CDR1 is SGHRS and CDR2 is YFSETQ in the germline V gene. The chain's CDR3 is CASSSPGLPTGELFF. In nucleotides, the CDR3 is TGCGCCAGCAGCTCACCGGGACTTCCCACCGGGGAGCTGTTTTTT.

The chain recombines TRBV10-1 with TRBJ2-7; 8 bases map to TRBD1. Germline V gives CDR1 WNHNN, CDR2 SYGVQD (reference sequence). V lost 4 bases, J lost 2 bases, and 7 bases stayed unmatched. The CDR3 loop spans 15 amino acids. For the CDR3, the DNA is TGCGCCAGCAGTGCGCAACCGGGACAGGCCTACGAGCAGTACTTC. It codes for CASSAQPGQAYEQYF.

This clone occurred once. The chain uses TRBV2 and TRBJ1-1; 7 bases are a match to TRBD1. This CDR3 is built from 13 residues. CDR1 and CDR2 from the germline V gene are SNHLY and FYNNEI. J was trimmed by 5 bases and V by 6 bases; bases with no gene match: 6. As DNA, the CDR3 is TGTGCCAGCAGAGATAGGGGGCGGACTGAAGCTTTCTTT. Protein sequence: CASRDRGRTEAFF.

The V gene is TRBV9, the J gene TRBJ1-2; TRBD1 is a possible D gene (6 bases). The CDR3 consists of 12 residues. Between the trimmed V and J ends, which lost 4 bases and 8 bases, there was a span of 12 bases. The germline V gene encodes CDR1 SGDLS and CDR2 YYNGEE. CDR3 sequence (DNA): TGTGCCAGCAGCAATACACAGGGCGGCTACACCTTC. Protein sequence: CASSNTQGGYTF.

The chain employs TRBV4-1 and TRBJ2-3; TRBD1 matches at 8 bases. The CDR3 contains 18 residues. V gave up 4 bases and J gave up 7 bases; unmatched junction bases: 19. Germline V gene sequence: CDR1 MGHRA, CDR2 YSYEKL. CDR3 loop: CASSPLQGAPKLIHTQYF. The CDR3 region has the DNA TGCGCCAGCAGCCCCCTCCAGGGGGCGCCGAAGTTGATCCATACGCAGTATTTT.

The CDR3 is CSVEGRGAKSYEQYF. The CDR3, as DNA: TGCAGCGTTGAAGGTCGAGGTGCGAAATCCTACGAGCAGTACTTC. The rearrangement uses TRBV29-1 and TRBJ2-7; D is unresolved. V dropped 1 base and J dropped 1 base, with 14 bases sitting between them. There are 15 residues in the CDR3. Per the germline V gene, CDR1 is SQVTM and CDR2 is ANQGSEA.

The chain has TRBV7-9 and TRBJ2-3; TRBD1 agrees at 7 bases. Per germline, CDR1 SEHNR and CDR2 FQNEAQ (reference sequence). With 0 bases clipped from V and 0 bases from J, the junction kept 0 bases outside the gene matches. This CDR3 is built from 15 residues. The CDR3: CASSLATGSTDTQYF. Written as DNA, the CDR3 is TGTGCCAGCAGCTTAGCGACAGGGAGCACAGATACGCAGTATTTT.

The rearrangement joins TRBV6-1 to TRBJ1-2, with a weak D call TRBD1 (5 bases). Germline lookup yields CDR1 MNHNS and CDR2 SASEGT. The CDR3 sequence is 13 residues long. The V end lost 6 bases, the J end lost 2 bases, and 10 bases lay between the germline ends. This CDR3 reads CASRPDKNYGYTF. CDR3 bases: TGTGCCAGCAGGCCGGACAAGAACTATGGCTACACCTTC.

The chain combines TRBV5-4 with TRBJ2-3; 7 nucleotides align to TRBD1. J was trimmed by 1 base and V by 0 bases; bases with no gene match: 5. Per germline, CDR1 SGHNT and CDR2 YYREEE (reference sequence). The CDR3 runs 16 residues. CDR3: CASSLGQGDGTDTQYF. CDR3 coding DNA: TGTGCCAGCAGCTTGGGGCAGGGGGACGGCACAGATACGCAGTATTTT.

The chain couples TRBV30 to TRBJ1-1; weak D call: TRBD1 (5 bases). CDR1 and CDR2 from the germline V gene are GTSNPN and SVGIG (reference sequence). Trimming took 0 bases from V and 7 from J, leaving 9 bases between them. There are 12 residues in the CDR3. The CDR3 DNA sequence: TGTGCCTGGAGTGTACGGGGGATTGAAGCTTTCTTT. Protein product: CAWSVRGIEAFF.

The chain couples TRBV7-9 to TRBJ2-1; D is unresolved. There are 13 residues in the CDR3. Germline CDR1 SEHNR, CDR2 FQNEAQ (reference sequence). V shed 1 base and J shed 10 bases, with 11 bases lying between them. This CDR3 is CASSLEAALEQFF. CDR3 DNA sequence: TGTGCCAGCAGCTTAGAGGCGGCTCTGGAGCAGTTCTTC.

The genes are TRBV19 and TRBJ1-1, with unresolved D. V lost 9 bases, J lost 2 bases, and 19 bases lay in between. Germline V gene data show CDR1 as LNHDA and CDR2 as SQIVND (reference sequence). There are 15 residues in the CDR3. The CDR3 is CASLRLETPNTEAFF. CDR3 coding DNA: TGTGCCAGCCTTAGACTGGAGACCCCAAACACTGAAGCTTTCTTT.

This sequence joins TRBV7-3 and TRBJ2-3; D might be TRBD1 (6 bases). The V end was cut by 5 bases, the J end by 0 bases, with 9 bases between. The germline V gene has CDR1 SGHTA and CDR2 FQGTGA. The CDR3 has 14 residues. Written as DNA, the CDR3 is TGTGCCAGCAGCCATGGACAGAGCACAGATACGCAGTATTTT. It codes for CASSHGQSTDTQYF.

The chain carries TRBV6-6 and TRBJ2-2; 10 positions agree with TRBD1. Germline CDR1 is MNHNY and CDR2 is SVGAGI (reference sequence). There are 15 residues in the CDR3. V gave up 6 bases and J gave up 7 bases; unmatched junction bases: 8. CDR3 bases: TGTGCCAGCAGCCTCGGACAGGGGGTAATCGGGGAGCTGTTTTTT. Its translation is CASSLGQGVIGELFF.

This clone appeared a few times. This sequence joins TRBV19 and TRBJ1-1; D is ambiguous. From germline, CDR1 is LNHDA and CDR2 SQIVND (reference sequence). The CDR3 extends over 13 amino acids. Trimming took 7 bases from V and 1 from J, leaving 10 bases between them. The DNA of the CDR3 is TGTGCCAGTATAAGGGAGCCGAACACTGAAGCTTTCTTT. Amino acid sequence: CASIREPNTEAFF.

CDR3 in amino acids: CASSRTGWGEAFF. The CDR3 DNA sequence: TGTGCCAGCAGCAGGACAGGGTGGGGTGAAGCTTTCTTT. The J gene is TRBJ1-1, the V gene TRBV5-6; 8 bases fit TRBD1. J gave up 7 bases and V 4 bases, and 6 bases lay outside the gene matches. Germline lookup yields CDR1 SGHDT and CDR2 YYEEEE. The CDR3 loop spans 13 amino acids.

J is TRBJ2-7 and V is TRBV7-9; 9 bases fit TRBD2. The V gene's germline CDR1 is SEHNR and CDR2 FQNEAQ (reference sequence). There are 15 residues in the CDR3. The J segment lost 1 base and the V segment lost 5 bases, leaving 6 bases of the junction unmatched. The CDR3 region is CASSVSGGGSYEQYF. As DNA, the CDR3 is TGTGCCAGCAGCGTTAGCGGGGGAGGTTCCTACGAGCAGTACTTC.

This chain uses TRBV7-9 with TRBJ1-2; tentative D call: TRBD1 (6 bases). Germline CDR1 and CDR2: SEHNR and FQNEAQ (reference sequence). CDR3 length equals 14 residues. Trimming removed 3 bases from V and 0 bases from J, with 8 bases in between. In DNA, the CDR3 is TGTGCCAGCAGCTTTGACAGGACTAACTATGGCTACACCTTC. Residues: CASSFDRTNYGYTF.